This TCR beta chain was identified during a study of T-cell reconstitution after alpha-beta-depleted transplantation in children. Whole-study results and caveats: The study traced high day-60 TCRbeta diversity in some patients to surviving recipient T cells and thymic progenitors. One year after transplant, T-cell counts and diversity came mostly from newly produced T cells. Reportedly, only several hundred clones from non-depleted graft cells drove alpha-beta T-cell counts at about two months.

This clonotype was found many times. What it binds is unknown. Trimming stripped 3 bases from V and 4 bases from J, with 12 bases between. The CDR3 loop spans 14 amino acids. CDR1 SEHNR and CDR2 FQNEAQ come from the germline V gene (reference sequence). Unique molecular identifiers were incorporated into the prepared TCRbeta library. MiXCR was run by TCRdb on the PCR reads, yielding one entry per CDR3 protein. The sample holds about 160,000 distinct CDR3 sequences, 8.5% to 14% seen once. The receptor was isolated from a boy aged 2 to 10 with acute myeloid leukemia, due to receive a stem cell transplant. The chain uses TRBV7-9 and TRBJ2-5; D could derive from TRBD1 or TRBD2 (5 bases each). This specimen consisted of PBMCs, obtained before TCRalphabeta/CD19-depleted stem cell transplant. In DNA form, the CDR3 reads TGTGCCAGCAGCTTCGAGGGGCCGGGAGAGACCCAGTACTTC. This translates into CASSFEGPGETQYF.